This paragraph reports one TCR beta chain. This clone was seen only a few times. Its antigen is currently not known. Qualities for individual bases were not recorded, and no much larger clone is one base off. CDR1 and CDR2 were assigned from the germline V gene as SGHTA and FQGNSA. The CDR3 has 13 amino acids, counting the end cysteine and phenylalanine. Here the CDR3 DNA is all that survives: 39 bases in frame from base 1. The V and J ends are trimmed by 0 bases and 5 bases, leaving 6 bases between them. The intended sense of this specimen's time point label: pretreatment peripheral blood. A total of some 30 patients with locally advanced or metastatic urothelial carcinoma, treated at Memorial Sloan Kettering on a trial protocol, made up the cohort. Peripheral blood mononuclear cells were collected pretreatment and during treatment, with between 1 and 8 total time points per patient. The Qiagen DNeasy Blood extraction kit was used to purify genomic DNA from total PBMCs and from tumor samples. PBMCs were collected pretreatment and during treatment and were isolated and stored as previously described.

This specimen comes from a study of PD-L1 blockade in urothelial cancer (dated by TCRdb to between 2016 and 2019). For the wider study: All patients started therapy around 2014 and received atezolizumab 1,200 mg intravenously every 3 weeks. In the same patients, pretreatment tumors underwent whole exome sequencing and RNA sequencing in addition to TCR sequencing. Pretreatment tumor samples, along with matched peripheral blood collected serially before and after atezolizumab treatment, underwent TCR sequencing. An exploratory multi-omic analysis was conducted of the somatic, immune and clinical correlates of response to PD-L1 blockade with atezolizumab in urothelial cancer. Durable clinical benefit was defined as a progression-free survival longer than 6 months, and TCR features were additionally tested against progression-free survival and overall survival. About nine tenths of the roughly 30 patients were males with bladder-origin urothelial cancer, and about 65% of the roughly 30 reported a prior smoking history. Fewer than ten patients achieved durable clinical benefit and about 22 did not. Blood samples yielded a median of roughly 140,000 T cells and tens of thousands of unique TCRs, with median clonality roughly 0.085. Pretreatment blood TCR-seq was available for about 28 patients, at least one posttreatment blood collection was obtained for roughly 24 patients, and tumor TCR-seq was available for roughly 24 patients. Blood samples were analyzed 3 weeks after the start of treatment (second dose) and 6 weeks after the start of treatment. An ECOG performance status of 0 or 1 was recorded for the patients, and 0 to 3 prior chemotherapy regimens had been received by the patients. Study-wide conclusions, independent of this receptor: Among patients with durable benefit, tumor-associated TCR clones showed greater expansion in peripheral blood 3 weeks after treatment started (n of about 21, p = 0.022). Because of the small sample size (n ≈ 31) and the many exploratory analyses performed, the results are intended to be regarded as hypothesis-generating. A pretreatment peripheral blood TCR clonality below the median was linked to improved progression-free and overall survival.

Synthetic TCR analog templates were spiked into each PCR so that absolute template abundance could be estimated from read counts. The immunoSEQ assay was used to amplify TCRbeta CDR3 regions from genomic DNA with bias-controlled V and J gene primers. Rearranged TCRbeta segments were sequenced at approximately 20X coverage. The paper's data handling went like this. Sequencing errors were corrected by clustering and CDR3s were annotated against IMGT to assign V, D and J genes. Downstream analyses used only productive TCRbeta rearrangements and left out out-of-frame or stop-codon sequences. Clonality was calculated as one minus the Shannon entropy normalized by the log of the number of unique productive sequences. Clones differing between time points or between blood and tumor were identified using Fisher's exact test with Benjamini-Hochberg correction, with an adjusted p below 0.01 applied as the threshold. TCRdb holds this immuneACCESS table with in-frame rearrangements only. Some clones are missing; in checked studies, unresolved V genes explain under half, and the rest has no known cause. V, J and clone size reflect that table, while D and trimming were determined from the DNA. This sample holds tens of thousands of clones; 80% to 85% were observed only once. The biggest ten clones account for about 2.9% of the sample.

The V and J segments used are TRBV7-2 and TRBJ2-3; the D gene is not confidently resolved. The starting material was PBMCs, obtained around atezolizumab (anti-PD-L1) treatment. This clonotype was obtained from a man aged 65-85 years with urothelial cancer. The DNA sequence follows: TGTGCCAGCAGCTTAGCCCCGGGAGATACGCAGTATTTT. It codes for CASSLAPGDTQYF.